Listed here are 10 T cell receptor beta chains from one sample, sequenced in a study of T cell repertoires and HLA-DP antigens. The assay was immunoSEQ multiplex PCR, and TCRdb's table has in-frame clones only and misses some. Among about 89,000 clones listed, about nine tenths were seen once. Their cognate antigens are unknown. The sample consisted of CD4+ T cells from PBMCs. The receptors derive from a man aged 50 or older in good health and CMV-seronegative.

This clone was observed a few times. This chain uses TRBV30 with TRBJ2-1, with D perhaps TRBD1 (5 bases). The germline V and J ends were trimmed by 3 bases and 10 bases, with 19 bases remaining between them. Looked up from germline, CDR1 is GTSNPN and CDR2 is SVGIG (reference sequence). The CDR3 extends over 14 amino acids. CDR3 nucleotide sequence: TGTGCCTGGAGGGGAAAGGCAGGGTGGGGAGAGCAGTTCTTC. As protein: CAWRGKAGWGEQFF.

The sample holds a few counts of this clone. The chain has TRBV7-2 and TRBJ2-3; 7 nucleotides line up with TRBD1. Trimming cost V 3 bases and J 3 bases; bases outside gene matches: 6. CDR3 length equals 15 residues. Germline V CDR1 and CDR2: SGHTA, FQGNSA. CDR3 in amino acids: CASSFSTGWTDTQYF. For the CDR3, the DNA is TGTGCCAGCAGCTTTTCGACAGGGTGGACAGATACGCAGTATTTT.

This chain links TRBV18 with TRBJ1-1; maybe TRBD1 (5 bases). Germline V lookup: CDR1 KGHSH, CDR2 LQKENI. Trimming shortened V by 4 bases and J by 3 bases, and 9 bases separated the two germline ends. The CDR3 loop spans 13 amino acids. The CDR3 region is CASSLGGDTEAFF. The CDR3 DNA is TGTGCCAGCTCACTGGGGGGAGACACTGAAGCTTTCTTT.

The chain is built from TRBV4-2 and TRBJ2-6, with D maybe TRBD1 (5 bases). CDR1 LGHNA and CDR2 YNFKEQ come from the germline V gene. This CDR3 spans 17 amino acids. The V gene lost 3 bases and the J gene lost 0 bases, with 12 bases spanning the gap. In nucleotides, the CDR3 is TGTGCCAGCAGCCATCCCCTGACAGACTCTGGGGCCAACGTCCTGACTTTC. This sequence encodes CASSHPLTDSGANVLTF.

This chain joins TRBV7-2 and TRBJ2-7; 12 bases fit TRBD2. The V segment lost 0 bases and the J segment 9 bases; nucleotides outside the gene matches: 3. The CDR3 has 14 amino acids. The germline gives CDR1 SGHTA, CDR2 FQGNSA. CDR3 amino acids: CASSLALAGGLQYF. The DNA for the CDR3 is TGTGCCAGCAGCTTAGCACTAGCGGGAGGCCTGCAGTACTTC.

This clone came up a few times. The rearrangement links TRBV9 to TRBJ2-3; 11 bases are shared with TRBD2. The CDR3 runs to 17 residues. CDR1 and CDR2 from the germline V gene are SGDLS and YYNGEE. With 0 bases clipped from V and 3 bases from J, the junction kept 6 bases outside the gene matches. As DNA, the CDR3 is TGTGCCAGCAGCGTAGGCCCGCTAGCGGGGGGAACAGATACGCAGTATTTT. Encoded protein: CASSVGPLAGGTDTQYF.

V and J are TRBV15 and TRBJ1-5; D is perhaps TRBD1 (5 bases). This CDR3 is 14 amino acids long. The V end lost 0 bases, the J end lost 2 bases, and 5 bases lay between the germline ends. From germline, CDR1 is LNHNV and CDR2 YYDKDF (reference sequence). The DNA for the CDR3 is TGTGCCACCAGCAGAGAAGGGGGCAATCAGCCCCAGCATTTT. This gives the protein CATSREGGNQPQHF.

This clone was picked up one time. The chain couples TRBV9 to TRBJ2-3; possible D gene TRBD1, 5 bases. Germline V CDR1 and CDR2: SGDLS, YYNGEE. The CDR3 has 15 residues. V lost 1 base and J 2 bases, leaving 11 bases between the germline ends. The CDR3 region is CASSVSGHTTDTQYF. The DNA of the CDR3 is TGTGCCAGCAGCGTATCTGGACACACCACAGATACGCAGTATTTT.

The rearrangement joins TRBV4-3 to TRBJ2-1, with 7 bases matching TRBD1. V shed 4 bases and J 7 bases; nucleotides not matched to a gene: 19. The CDR3 extends over 18 amino acids. Germline assignment: CDR1 LGHNA and CDR2 YSLEER. CDR3 in DNA: TGCGCCAGCAGCCTAAACCATTGGCCGTCACAGGGGAAGAATGAGCAGTTCTTC. It translates to CASSLNHWPSQGKNEQFF.

This chain connects TRBV2 to TRBJ1-2, with D hard to call. Germline V gene sequence: CDR1 SNHLY, CDR2 FYNNEI. The ends were cut back, 5 bases at V and 3 bases at J, with 7 bases in the middle. This CDR3 has 12 amino acids. CDR3 sequence reads: CASSIADYGYTF. CDR3 bases: TGTGCCAGCAGTATTGCCGACTATGGCTACACCTTC.